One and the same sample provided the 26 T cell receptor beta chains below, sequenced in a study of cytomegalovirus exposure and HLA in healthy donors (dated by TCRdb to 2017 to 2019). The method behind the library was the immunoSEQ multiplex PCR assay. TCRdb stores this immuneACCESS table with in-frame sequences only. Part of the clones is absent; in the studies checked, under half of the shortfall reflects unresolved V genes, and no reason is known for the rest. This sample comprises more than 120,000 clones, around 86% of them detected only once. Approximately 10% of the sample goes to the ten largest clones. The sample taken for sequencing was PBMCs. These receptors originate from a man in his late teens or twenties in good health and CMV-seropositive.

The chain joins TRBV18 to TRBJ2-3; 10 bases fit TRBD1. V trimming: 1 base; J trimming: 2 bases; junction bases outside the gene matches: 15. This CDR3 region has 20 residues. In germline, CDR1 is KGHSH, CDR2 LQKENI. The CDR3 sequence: CASSPLISDPGQGITDTQYF. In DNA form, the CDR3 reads TGTGCCAGCTCACCACTTATATCGGACCCGGGACAGGGGATCACAGATACGCAGTATTTT.

This chain's CDR3 is CASSPLARAGEQFF. In DNA, the CDR3 is TGTGCCAGCAGTCCTCTGGCGAGGGCGGGTGAGCAGTTCTTC. The V call is TRBV6-4, the J call TRBJ2-1; possibly TRBD2 for D (5 bases). This CDR3 is 14 amino acids long. Germline V gene data show CDR1 as MRHNA and CDR2 as SNTAGT. The V gene lost 5 bases and the J gene lost 9 bases, with 17 bases spanning the gap.

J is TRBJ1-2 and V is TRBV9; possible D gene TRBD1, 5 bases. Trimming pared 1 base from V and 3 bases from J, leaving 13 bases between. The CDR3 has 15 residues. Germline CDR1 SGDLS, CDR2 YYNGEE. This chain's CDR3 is CASSVSGGVHYGYTF. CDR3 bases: TGTGCCAGCAGCGTATCGGGAGGGGTCCACTATGGCTACACCTTC.

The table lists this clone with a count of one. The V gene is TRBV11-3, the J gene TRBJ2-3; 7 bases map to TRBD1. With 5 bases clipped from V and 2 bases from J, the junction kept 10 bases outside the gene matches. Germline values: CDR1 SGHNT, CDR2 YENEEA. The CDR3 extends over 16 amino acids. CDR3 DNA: TGTGCCAGCAGCCCGCAAGGGACAGCTACCACAGATACGCAGTATTTT. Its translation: CASSPQGTATTDTQYF.

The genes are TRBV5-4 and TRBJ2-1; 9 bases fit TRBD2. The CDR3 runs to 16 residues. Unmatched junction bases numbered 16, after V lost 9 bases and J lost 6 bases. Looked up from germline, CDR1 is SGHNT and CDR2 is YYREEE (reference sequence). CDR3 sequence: CATAKLAGTSLNEQFF. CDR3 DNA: TGTGCCACCGCGAAACTCGCGGGGACTAGCCTCAATGAGCAGTTCTTC.

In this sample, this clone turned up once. CDR3 sequence reads: CAWSQGSSYEQYF. The CDR3 DNA reads as TGTGCCTGGTCACAGGGAAGTAGCTACGAGCAGTACTTC. The chain links TRBV30 to TRBJ2-7; perhaps TRBD1 as D (6 bases). The V gene's germline CDR1 is GTSNPN and CDR2 SVGIG (reference sequence). The CDR3 runs 13 residues. Between the trimmed V and J ends, which lost 5 bases and 3 bases, there was a span of 14 bases.

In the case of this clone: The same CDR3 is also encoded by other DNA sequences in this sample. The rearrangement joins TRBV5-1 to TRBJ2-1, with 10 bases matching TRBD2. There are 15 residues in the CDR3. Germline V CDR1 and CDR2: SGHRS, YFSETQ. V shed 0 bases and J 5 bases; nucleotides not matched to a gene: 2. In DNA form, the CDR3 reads TGCGCCAGCAGCTTGGTAGCGGGGGGCAACAATGAGCAGTTCTTC. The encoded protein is CASSLVAGGNNEQFF.

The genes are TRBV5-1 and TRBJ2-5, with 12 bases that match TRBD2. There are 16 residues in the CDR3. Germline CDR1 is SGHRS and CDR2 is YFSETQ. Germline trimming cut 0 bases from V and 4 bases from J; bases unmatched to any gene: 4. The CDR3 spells CASSLVSSGRGETQYF. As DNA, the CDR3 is TGCGCCAGCAGCTTGGTGTCTAGCGGGAGGGGAGAGACCCAGTACTTC.

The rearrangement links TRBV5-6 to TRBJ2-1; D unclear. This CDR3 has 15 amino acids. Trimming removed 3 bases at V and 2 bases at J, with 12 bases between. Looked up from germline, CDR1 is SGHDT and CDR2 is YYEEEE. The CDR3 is CASSWSSLPYNEQFF. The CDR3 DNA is TGTGCCAGCAGCTGGTCTAGTCTCCCCTACAATGAGCAGTTCTTC. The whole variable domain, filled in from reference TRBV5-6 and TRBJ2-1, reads DAGVTQSPTHLIKTRGQQVTLRCSPKSGHDTVSWYQQALGQGPQFIFQYYEEEERQRGNFPDRFSGHQFPNYSSELNVNALLLGDSALYLCASSWSSLPYNEQFFGPGTRLTVL.

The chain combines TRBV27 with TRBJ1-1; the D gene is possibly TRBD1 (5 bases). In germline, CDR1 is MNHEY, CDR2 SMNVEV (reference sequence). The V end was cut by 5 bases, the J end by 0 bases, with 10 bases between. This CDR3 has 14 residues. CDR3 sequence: CASSTTEMNTEAFF. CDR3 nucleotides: TGTGCCAGCAGTACGACAGAAATGAACACTGAAGCTTTCTTT.

Here the CDR3 DNA reads TGTGCCAGTAGAGGGGGATTCAATGAGCAGTTCTTC. It codes for CASRGGFNEQFF. The chain combines TRBV19 with TRBJ2-1, with a weak D call TRBD1 (6 bases). The CDR3 is made up of 12 amino acids. CDR1 and CDR2 (germline): LNHDA, SQIVND (reference sequence). Trimming took 6 bases from V and 6 from J, leaving 9 bases between them. The full variable domain, completed using reference TRBV19 and TRBJ2-1, is DGGITQSPKYLFRKEGQNVTLSCEQNLNHDAMYWYRQDPGQGLRLIYYSQIVNDFQKGDIAEGYSVSREKKESFPLTVTSAQKNPTAFYLCASRGGFNEQFFGPGTRLTVL.

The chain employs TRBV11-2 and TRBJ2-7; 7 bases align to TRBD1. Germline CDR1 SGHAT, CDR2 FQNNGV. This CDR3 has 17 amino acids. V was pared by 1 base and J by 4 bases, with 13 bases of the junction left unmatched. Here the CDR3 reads CASSLAAPTGIHYEQYF. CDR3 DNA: TGTGCCAGCAGCTTAGCTGCCCCGACAGGGATCCATTACGAGCAGTACTTC.

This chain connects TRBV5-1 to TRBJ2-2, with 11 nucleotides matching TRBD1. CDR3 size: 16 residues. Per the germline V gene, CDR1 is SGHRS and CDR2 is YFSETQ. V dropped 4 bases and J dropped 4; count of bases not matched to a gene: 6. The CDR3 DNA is TGCGCCAGCAGCAAAACGGGACAGGGGGGCACCGGGGAGCTGTTTTTT. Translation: CASSKTGQGGTGELFF. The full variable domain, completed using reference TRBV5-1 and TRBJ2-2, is KAGVTQTPRYLIKTRGQQVTLSCSPISGHRSVSWYQQTPGQGLQFLFEYFSETQRNKGNFPGRFSGRQFSNSRSEMNVSTLELGDSALYLCASSKTGQGGTGELFFGEGSRLTVL.

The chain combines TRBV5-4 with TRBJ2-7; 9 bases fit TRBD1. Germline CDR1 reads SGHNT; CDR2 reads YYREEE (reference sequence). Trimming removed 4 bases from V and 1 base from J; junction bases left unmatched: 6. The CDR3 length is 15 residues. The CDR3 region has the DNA TGTGCCAGCAGCGTCGGGACAGGGAAATCCTACGAGCAGTACTTC. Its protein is CASSVGTGKSYEQYF. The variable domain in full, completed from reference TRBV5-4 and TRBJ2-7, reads ETGVTQSPTHLIKTRGQQVTLRCSSQSGHNTVSWYQQALGQGPQFIFQYYREEENGRGNFPPRFSGLQFPNYSSELNVNALELDDSALYLCASSVGTGKSYEQYFGPGTRLTVT.

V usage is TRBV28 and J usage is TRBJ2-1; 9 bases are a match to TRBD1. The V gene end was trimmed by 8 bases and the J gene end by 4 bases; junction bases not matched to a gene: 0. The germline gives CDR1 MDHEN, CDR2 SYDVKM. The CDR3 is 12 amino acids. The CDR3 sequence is CASGQGYNEQFF. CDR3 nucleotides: TGTGCCAGCGGACAGGGGTACAATGAGCAGTTCTTC.

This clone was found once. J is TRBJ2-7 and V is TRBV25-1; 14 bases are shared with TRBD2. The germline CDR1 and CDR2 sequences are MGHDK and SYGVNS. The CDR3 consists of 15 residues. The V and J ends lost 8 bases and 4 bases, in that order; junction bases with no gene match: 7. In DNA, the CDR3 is TGTGCCAGCCCCCGAAGGACTAGCGGGAGGTACGAGCAGTACTTC. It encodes CASPRRTSGRYEQYF.

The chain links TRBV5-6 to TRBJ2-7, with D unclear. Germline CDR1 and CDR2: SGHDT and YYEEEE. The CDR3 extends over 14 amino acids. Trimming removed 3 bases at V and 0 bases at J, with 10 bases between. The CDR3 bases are TGTGCCAGCAGCTCGCTCCACAGCTCCTACGAGCAGTACTTC. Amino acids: CASSSLHSSYEQYF.

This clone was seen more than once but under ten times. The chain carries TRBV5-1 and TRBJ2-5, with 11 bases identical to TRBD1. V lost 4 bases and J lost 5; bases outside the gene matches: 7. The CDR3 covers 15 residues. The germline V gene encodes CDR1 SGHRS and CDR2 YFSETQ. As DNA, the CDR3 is TGCGCCAGCAGCCCGGTGGACAGGGGGCGGGAGACCCAGTACTTC. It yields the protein CASSPVDRGRETQYF. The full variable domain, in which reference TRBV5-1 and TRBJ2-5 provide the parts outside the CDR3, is KAGVTQTPRYLIKTRGQQVTLSCSPISGHRSVSWYQQTPGQGLQFLFEYFSETQRNKGNFPGRFSGRQFSNSRSEMNVSTLELGDSALYLCASSPVDRGRETQYFGPGTRLLVL.

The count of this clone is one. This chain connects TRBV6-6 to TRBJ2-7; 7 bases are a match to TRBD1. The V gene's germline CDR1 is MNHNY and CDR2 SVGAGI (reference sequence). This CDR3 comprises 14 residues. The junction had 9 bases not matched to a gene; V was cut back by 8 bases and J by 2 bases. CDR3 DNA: TGTGCCAGCGGAAACAGGGGATGGGCCTACGAGCAGTACTTC. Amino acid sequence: CASGNRGWAYEQYF.

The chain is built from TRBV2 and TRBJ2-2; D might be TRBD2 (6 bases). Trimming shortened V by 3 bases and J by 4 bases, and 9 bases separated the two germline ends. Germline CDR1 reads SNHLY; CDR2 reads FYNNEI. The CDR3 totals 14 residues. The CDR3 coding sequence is TGTGCCAGCAGTGATGACGGGAGCACCGGGGAGCTGTTTTTT. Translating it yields CASSDDGSTGELFF.

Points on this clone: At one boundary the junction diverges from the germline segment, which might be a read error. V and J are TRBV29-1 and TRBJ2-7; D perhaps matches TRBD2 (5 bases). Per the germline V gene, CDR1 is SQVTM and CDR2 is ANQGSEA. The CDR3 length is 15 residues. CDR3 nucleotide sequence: TGCAGCGCTGAAGGTAGTGGACTGTCGACCTACGAGCAGTACTTC. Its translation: CSAEGSGLSTYEQYF.

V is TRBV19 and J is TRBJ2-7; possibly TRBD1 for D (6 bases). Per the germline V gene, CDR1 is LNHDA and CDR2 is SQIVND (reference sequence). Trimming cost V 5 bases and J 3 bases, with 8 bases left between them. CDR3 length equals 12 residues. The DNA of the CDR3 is TGTGCCAGTAGTTTGGACAGCTACGAGCAGTACTTC. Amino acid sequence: CASSLDSYEQYF.

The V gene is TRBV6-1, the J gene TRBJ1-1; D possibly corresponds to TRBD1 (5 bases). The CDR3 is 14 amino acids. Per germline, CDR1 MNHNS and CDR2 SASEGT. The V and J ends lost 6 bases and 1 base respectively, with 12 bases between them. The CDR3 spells CASSELGGNTEAFF. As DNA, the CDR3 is TGTGCCAGCAGCGAGCTGGGGGGGAACACTGAAGCTTTCTTT.

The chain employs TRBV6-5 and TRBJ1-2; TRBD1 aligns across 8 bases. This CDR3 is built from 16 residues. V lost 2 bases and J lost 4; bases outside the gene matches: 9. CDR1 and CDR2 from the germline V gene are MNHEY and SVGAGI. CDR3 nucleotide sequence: TGTGCCAGCAGTTACGCAGCCGACAGGGGTGTCTATGGCTACACCTTC. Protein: CASSYAADRGVYGYTF.

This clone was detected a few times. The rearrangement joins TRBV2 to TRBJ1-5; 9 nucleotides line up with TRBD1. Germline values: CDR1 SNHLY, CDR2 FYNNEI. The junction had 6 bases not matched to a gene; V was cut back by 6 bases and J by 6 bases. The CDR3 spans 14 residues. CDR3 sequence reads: CASRQGALRQPQHF. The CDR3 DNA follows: TGTGCCAGCAGACAGGGGGCTCTTCGTCAGCCCCAGCATTTT.

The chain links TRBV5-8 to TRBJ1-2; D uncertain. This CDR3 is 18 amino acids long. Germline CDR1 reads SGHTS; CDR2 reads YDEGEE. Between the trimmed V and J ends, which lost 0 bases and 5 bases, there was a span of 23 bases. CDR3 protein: CASSLVVPGLRAEYGYTF. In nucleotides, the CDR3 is TGTGCCAGCAGCTTGGTGGTGCCAGGCCTGAGGGCTGAATATGGCTACACCTTC.